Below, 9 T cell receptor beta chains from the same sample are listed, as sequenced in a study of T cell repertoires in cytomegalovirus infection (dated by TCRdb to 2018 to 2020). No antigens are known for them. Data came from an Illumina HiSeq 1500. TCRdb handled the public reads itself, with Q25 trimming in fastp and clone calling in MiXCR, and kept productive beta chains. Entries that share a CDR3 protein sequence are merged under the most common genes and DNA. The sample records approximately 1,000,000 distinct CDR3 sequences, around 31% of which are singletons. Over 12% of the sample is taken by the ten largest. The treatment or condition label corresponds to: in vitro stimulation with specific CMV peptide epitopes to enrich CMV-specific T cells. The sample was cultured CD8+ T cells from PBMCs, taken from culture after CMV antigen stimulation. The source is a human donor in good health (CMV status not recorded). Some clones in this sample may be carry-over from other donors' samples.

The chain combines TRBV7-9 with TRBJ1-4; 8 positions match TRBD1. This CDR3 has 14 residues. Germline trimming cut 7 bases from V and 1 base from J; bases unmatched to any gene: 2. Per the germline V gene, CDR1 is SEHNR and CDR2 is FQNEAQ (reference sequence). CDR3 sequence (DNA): TGTGCCAGCACCACAGGGGGAACTAATGAAAAACTGTTTTTT. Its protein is CASTTGGTNEKLFF.

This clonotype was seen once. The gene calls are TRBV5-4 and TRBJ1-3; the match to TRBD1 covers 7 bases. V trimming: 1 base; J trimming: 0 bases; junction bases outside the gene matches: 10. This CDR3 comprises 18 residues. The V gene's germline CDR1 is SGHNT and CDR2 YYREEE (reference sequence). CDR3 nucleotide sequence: TGTGCCAGCAGCTTGTCGTTCAAGGGGGCCGTCTCTGGAAACACCATATATTTT. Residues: CASSLSFKGAVSGNTIYF. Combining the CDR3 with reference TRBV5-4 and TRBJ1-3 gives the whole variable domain ETGVTQSPTHLIKTRGQQVTLRCSSQSGHNTVSWYQQALGQGPQFIFQYYREEENGRGNFPPRFSGLQFPNYSSELNVNALELDDSALYLCASSLSFKGAVSGNTIYFGEGSWLTVV.

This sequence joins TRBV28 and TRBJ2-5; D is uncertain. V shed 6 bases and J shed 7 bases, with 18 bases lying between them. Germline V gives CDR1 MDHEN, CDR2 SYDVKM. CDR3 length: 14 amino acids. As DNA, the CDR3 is TGTGCCAGCAGCCCCCGGGCGAAGATTGGGACCCAGTACTTC. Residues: CASSPRAKIGTQYF.

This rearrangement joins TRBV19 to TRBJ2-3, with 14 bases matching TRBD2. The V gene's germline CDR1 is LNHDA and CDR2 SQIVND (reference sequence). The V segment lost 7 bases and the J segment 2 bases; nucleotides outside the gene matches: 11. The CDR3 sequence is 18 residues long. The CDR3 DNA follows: TGTGCCAGTACCCAGAGGTGGACTAGCGGGGGGATCACAGATACGCAGTATTTT. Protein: CASTQRWTSGGITDTQYF.

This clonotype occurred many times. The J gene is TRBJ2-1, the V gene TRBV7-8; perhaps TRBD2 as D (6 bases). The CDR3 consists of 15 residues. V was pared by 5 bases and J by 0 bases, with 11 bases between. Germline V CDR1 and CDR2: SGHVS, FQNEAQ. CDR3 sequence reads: CASSARDSSYNEQFF. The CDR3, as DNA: TGTGCCAGCAGCGCCCGGGACTCCTCCTACAATGAGCAGTTCTTC. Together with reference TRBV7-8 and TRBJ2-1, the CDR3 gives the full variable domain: GAGVSQSPRYKVAKRGQDVALRCDPISGHVSLFWYQQALGQGPEFLTYFQNEAQLDKSGLPSDRFFAERPEGSVSTLKIQRTQQEDSAVYLCASSARDSSYNEQFFGPGTRLTVL.

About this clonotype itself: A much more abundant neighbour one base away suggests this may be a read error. The CDR3 DNA reads as TGTGCCAGCAATGAACGGCTTCCTAGTTACAATGAGCAGTTCTTC. Translation: CASNERLPSYNEQFF. The rearrangement links TRBV6-1 to TRBJ2-1; no reliable D call. This CDR3 comprises 15 residues. CDR1 is MNHNS, CDR2 SASEGT, per germline.

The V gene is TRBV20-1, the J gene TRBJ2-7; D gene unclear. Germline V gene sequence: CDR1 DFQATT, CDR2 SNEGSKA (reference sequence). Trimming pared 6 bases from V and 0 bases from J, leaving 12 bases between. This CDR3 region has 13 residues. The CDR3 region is CSADRPTSYEQYV. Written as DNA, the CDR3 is TGCAGTGCAGATAGACCGACCTCCTACGAGCAGTACGTC.

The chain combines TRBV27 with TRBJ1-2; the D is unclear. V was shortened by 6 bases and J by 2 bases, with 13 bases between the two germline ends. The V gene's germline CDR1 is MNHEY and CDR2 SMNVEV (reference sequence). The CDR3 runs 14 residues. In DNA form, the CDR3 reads TGTGCCAGCAGAGACGAGGACTTAAACTATGGCTACACCTTC. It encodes CASRDEDLNYGYTF.

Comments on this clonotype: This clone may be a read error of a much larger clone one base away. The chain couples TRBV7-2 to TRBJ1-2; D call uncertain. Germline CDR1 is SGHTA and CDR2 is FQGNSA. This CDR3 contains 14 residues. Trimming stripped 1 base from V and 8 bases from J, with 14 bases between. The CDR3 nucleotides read TGTGCCAGCAGCTTAGAACTTACCCAGTGCGGCTACACCTTC. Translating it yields CASSLELTQCGYTF. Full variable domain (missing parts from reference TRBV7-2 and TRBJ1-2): GAGVSQSPSNKVTEKGKDVELRCDPISGHTALYWYRQSLGQGLEFLIYFQGNSAPDKSGLPSDRFSAERTGGSVSTLTIQRTQQEDSAVYLCASSLELTQCGYTFGSGTRLTVV.